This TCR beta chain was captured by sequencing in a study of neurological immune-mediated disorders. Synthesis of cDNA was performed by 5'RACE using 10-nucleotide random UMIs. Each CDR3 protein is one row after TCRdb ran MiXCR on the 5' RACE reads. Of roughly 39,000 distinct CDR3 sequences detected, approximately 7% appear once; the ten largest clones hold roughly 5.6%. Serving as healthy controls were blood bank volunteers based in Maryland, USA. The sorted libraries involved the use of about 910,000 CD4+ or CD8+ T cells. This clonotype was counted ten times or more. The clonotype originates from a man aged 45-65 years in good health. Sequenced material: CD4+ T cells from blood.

The CDR3 protein is CASSLGGRNIQYF. The DNA of the CDR3 is TGTGCCAGCAGCTTAGGGGGGCGGAACATTCAGTACTTC. The rearrangement joins TRBV7-2 to TRBJ2-4; perhaps TRBD1 as D (6 bases). Trimming removed 1 base from V and 7 bases from J, with 8 bases in between. The germline V gene has CDR1 SGHTA and CDR2 FQGNSA. CDR3 length: 13 amino acids. Together with reference TRBV7-2 and TRBJ2-4, the CDR3 gives the full variable domain: GAGVSQSPSNKVTEKGKDVELRCDPISGHTALYWYRQSLGQGLEFLIYFQGNSAPDKSGLPSDRFSAERTGGSVSTLTIQRTQQEDSAVYLCASSLGGRNIQYFGAGTRLSVL.